These T cell receptor beta chains were read from a single sample in a study of blood T cell repertoires in COVID-19. Repertoires were generated with immunoSEQ multiplex PCR, while TCRdb's copy carries only in-frame clones and drops some. The sample records 150,000 to 200,000 clones, roughly 83% being singletons. The sample taken for sequencing was PBMCs or T cells enriched from blood (not recorded which). All receptors derive from a woman younger than 45 who had recovered from COVID-19. Each CDR3 is given with its conserved first and last residue. The D gene is left open where the match is weak. Only part of the rows carry a size: once, few, many, or a class if the clone is expanded.

v_call,d_call,j_call,clone_size,cdr3_aa,cdr3_nt
TRBV11-1,TRBD1,TRBJ2-4,NA,CASSFAGTGGDIQYF,TGTGCCAGCAGCTTCGCCGGGACAGGGGGAGACATTCAGTACTTC
TRBV12-3/TRBV12-4,NA,TRBJ2-3,NA,CASSPGGDTQYF,TGTGCCAGCAGTCCCGGCGGAGATACGCAGTATTTT
TRBV15,TRBD1,TRBJ2-5,NA,CATGDRGREETQYF,TGTGCCACCGGGGACAGGGGGCGCGAGGAGACCCAGTACTTC
TRBV7-9,TRBD1,TRBJ1-6,NA,CASSLLTGGFSPLHF,TGTGCCAGCAGCTTATTAACAGGGGGCTTTTCACCCCTCCACTTT
TRBV19,TRBD1,TRBJ2-3,once,CASQTTGEDTQYF,TGTGCCAGCCAAACCACAGGGGAGGATACGCAGTATTTT
TRBV27,TRBD1,TRBJ2-1,NA,CASERQGFLNEQFF,TGTGCCAGCGAACGACAGGGGTTTTTGAATGAGCAGTTCTTC
TRBV3-1/TRBV3-2,TRBD2,TRBJ2-7,NA,CASSQVGGRAREQYF,TGTGCCAGCAGCCAAGTAGGCGGGAGGGCCCGCGAGCAGTACTTC
TRBV30,TRBD2,TRBJ2-4,NA,CAWSVAGAPYLAKNIQYF,TGTGCCTGGAGTGTAGCGGGGGCTCCTTATTTAGCCAAAAACATTCAGTACTTC
TRBV4-2,NA,TRBJ1-5,few,CASSQEQGSNQPQHF,TGTGCCAGCAGCCAAGAACAGGGAAGCAATCAGCCCCAGCATTTT
TRBV7-9,NA,TRBJ2-5,NA,CASSVRALRAQETQYF,TGTGCCAGCAGCGTCCGGGCGCTCAGGGCTCAAGAGACCCAGTACTTC
TRBV7-2,NA,TRBJ2-2,few,CASSLSASHNTGELFF,TGTGCCAGCAGCCTCTCGGCTAGCCATAACACCGGGGAGCTGTTTTTT
TRBV5-4,NA,TRBJ2-6,NA,CASSLVWGHSGANVLTF,TGTGCCAGCAGCTTGGTCTGGGGACACTCTGGGGCCAACGTCCTGACTTTC
TRBV3-1/TRBV3-2,TRBD2,TRBJ2-7,NA,CASSPTSGHYEQYF,TGTGCCAGCAGCCCTACTAGCGGGCACTACGAGCAGTACTTC
TRBV3-1/TRBV3-2,NA,TRBJ1-6,NA,CASRQTYVDPGSPLHF,TGTGCCAGCAGACAGACATACGTGGATCCCGGATCACCCCTCCACTTT
TRBV7-9,TRBD1,TRBJ2-3,NA,CASSPDRGGPDTQYF,TGTGCCAGCAGCCCGGACAGGGGCGGTCCAGATACGCAGTATTTT
TRBV5-3,TRBD2,TRBJ2-5,NA,CARSSPNTKTSGKGLQETQYF,TGTGCCAGAAGCTCCCCAAACACAAAGACTAGCGGGAAGGGGCTCCAAGAGACCCAGTACTTC
TRBV11-2,NA,TRBJ1-2,NA,CASSLDQGYYGYTF,TGTGCCAGCAGCTTAGATCAGGGATACTATGGCTACACCTTC
TRBV19,TRBD1,TRBJ2-7,once,CASSMGQGDYEQYF,TGTGCCAGTAGTATGGGACAGGGGGACTACGAGCAGTACTTC
TRBV5-8,NA,TRBJ1-5,NA,CASSLGTQRNQPQHF,TGTGCCAGCAGCCTCGGGACACAACGCAATCAGCCCCAGCATTTT
TRBV19,TRBD2,TRBJ2-1,once,CASSNGAGLAHNEQFF,TGTGCCAGTAGTAACGGAGCTGGACTAGCGCACAATGAGCAGTTCTTC
TRBV9,NA,TRBJ1-1,once,CASSGRINRDGVTEAFF,TGTGCCAGCAGCGGCCGAATAAACAGGGATGGCGTCACTGAAGCTTTCTTT
TRBV6-2/TRBV6-3,NA,TRBJ2-7,NA,CASSYSISGTDTYEQYF,TGTGCCAGCAGTTACTCTATCTCCGGGACTGATACCTACGAGCAGTACTTC
TRBV7-3,TRBD1,TRBJ2-1,NA,CASSLRLTGVNEQFF,TGTGCCAGCAGCTTAAGATTGACAGGGGTTAATGAGCAGTTCTTC
TRBV15,TRBD1,TRBJ1-5,NA,CATSRGQGDQPQHF,TGTGCCACCAGCAGAGGACAGGGAGATCAGCCCCAGCATTTT
TRBV13,NA,TRBJ1-4,NA,CASSPQGQAKLFF,TGTGCCAGCAGCCCGCAGGGCCAAGCAAAACTGTTTTTT
TRBV28,NA,TRBJ1-5,NA,CASSFRSNYDQPQHF,TGTGCCAGCAGTTTTCGGTCAAACTACGATCAGCCCCAGCATTTT
TRBV28,TRBD2,TRBJ2-5,NA,CASRNRGLAGLVQGETQYF,TGTGCCAGCAGAAACCGCGGACTAGCGGGATTAGTGCAAGGGGAGACCCAGTACTTC
TRBV28,TRBD2,TRBJ2-7,NA,CASTMGGVYEQYF,TGTGCCAGCACCATGGGGGGGGTCTACGAGCAGTACTTC
TRBV28,TRBD2,TRBJ2-7,NA,CASSDPLAGRQYF,TGTGCCAGCAGTGACCCTCTAGCGGGTCGGCAGTACTTC
TRBV5-1,NA,TRBJ1-6,NA,CASSSGLIGLSANSPLHF,TGCGCCAGCAGCTCCGGACTGATTGGGCTATCGGCGAATTCACCCCTCCACTTT
TRBV7-9,NA,TRBJ2-1,NA,CASSLGYGGEQFF,TGTGCCAGCAGCTTAGGGTACGGAGGTGAGCAGTTCTTC
TRBV9,NA,TRBJ2-5,once,CASSVDGLARTQYF,TGTGCCAGCAGCGTAGACGGTCTAGCGCGGACCCAGTACTTC
TRBV2,TRBD1,TRBJ2-5,NA,CASTRTGDQETQYF,TGTGCCAGCACTAGGACAGGGGACCAAGAGACCCAGTACTTC
TRBV7-3,NA,TRBJ2-3,many,CASSLSLVTDTQYF,TGTGCCAGCAGCTTGAGTCTAGTCACAGATACGCAGTATTTT
TRBV5-4,TRBD1,TRBJ1-2,once,CASSLAPGQGARGYTF,TGTGCCAGCAGCTTGGCCCCCGGACAGGGGGCTCGTGGCTACACCTTC
TRBV6-5,NA,TRBJ2-2,NA,CASRERGGELFF,TGTGCCAGCAGGGAGAGAGGCGGGGAGCTGTTTTTT
TRBV10-3,NA,TRBJ2-3,NA,CAISTNPGGTDTQYF,TGTGCCATCAGCACCAACCCCGGGGGCACAGATACGCAGTATTTT